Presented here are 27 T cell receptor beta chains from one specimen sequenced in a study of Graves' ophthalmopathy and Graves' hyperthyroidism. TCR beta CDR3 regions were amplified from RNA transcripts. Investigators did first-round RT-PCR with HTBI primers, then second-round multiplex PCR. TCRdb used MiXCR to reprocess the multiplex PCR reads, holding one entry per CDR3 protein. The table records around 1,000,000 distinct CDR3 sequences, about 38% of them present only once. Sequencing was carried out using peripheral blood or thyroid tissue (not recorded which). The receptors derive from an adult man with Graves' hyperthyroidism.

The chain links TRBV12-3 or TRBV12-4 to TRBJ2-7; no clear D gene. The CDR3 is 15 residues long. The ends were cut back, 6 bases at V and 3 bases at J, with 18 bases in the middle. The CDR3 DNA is TGTGCCAGCAGACCGAGCCCACCGGGTAGCTACGAGCAGTACTTC. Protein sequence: CASRPSPPGSYEQYF.

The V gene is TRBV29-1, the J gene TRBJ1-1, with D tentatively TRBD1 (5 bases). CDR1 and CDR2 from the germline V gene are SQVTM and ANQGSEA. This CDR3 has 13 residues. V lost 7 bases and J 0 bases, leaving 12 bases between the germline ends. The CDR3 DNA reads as TGCAGCGGAGTTCAGGGCTTGAACACTGAAGCTTTCTTT. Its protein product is CSGVQGLNTEAFF.

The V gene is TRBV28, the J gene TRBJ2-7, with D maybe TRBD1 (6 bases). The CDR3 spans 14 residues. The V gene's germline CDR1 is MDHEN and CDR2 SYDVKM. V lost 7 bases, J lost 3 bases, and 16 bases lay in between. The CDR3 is CASNQQGPLYEQYF. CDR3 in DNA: TGTGCCAGCAACCAGCAGGGGCCCCTCTACGAGCAGTACTTC.

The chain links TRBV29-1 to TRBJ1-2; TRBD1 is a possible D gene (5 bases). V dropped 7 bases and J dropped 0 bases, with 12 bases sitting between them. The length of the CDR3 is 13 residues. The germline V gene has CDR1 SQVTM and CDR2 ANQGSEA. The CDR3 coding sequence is TGCAGCGCCACCGCGGACACTAACTATGGCTACACCTTC. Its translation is CSATADTNYGYTF.

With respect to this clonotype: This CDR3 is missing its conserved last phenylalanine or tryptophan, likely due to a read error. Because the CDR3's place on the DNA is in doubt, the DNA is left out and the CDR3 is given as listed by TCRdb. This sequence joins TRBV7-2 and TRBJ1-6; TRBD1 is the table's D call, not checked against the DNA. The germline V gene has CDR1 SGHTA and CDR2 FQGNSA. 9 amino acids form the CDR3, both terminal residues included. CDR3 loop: CASRHPGNY.

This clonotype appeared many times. The CDR3 DNA reads as TGCAGTGCTAGCTGGCTAGCGGCAGTGGAGACCCAGTACTTC. Its protein product is CSASWLAAVETQYF. The chain joins TRBV20-1 to TRBJ2-5; 7 bases line up with TRBD2. Per the germline V gene, CDR1 is DFQATT and CDR2 is SNEGSKA (reference sequence). CDR3 length equals 14 residues. Trimming at V came to 3 bases and at J to 5 bases, leaving 9 bases not matched to a gene.

CDR3 nucleotides: TGCGCCAGCAGCTTGGCCCACGGGGCTGGAATTCTCAACACCATATATTTT. It translates to CASSLAHGAGILNTIYF. The chain employs TRBV5-1 and TRBJ1-3; D is perhaps TRBD1 (5 bases). The germline gives CDR1 SGHRS, CDR2 YFSETQ. This CDR3 contains 17 residues. V dropped 0 bases and J dropped 7 bases, with 20 bases sitting between them.

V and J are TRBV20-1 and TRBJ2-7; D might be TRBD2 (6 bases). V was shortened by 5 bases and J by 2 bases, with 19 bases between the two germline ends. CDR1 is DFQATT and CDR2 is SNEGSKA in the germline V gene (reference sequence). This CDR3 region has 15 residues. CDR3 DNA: TGCAGTGCTCCCCGTTCTGGAGGGACTCCCTACGAGCAGTACTTC. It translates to CSAPRSGGTPYEQYF.

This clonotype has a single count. The CDR3 here is CASSEAKSSYEQYF. In nucleotides, the CDR3 is TGTGCCAGCAGTGAAGCAAAGAGCTCCTACGAGCAGTACTTC. The chain employs TRBV2 and TRBJ2-7; D is ambiguous. Trimming removed 0 bases at V and 0 bases at J, with 6 bases between. Germline V gene sequence: CDR1 SNHLY, CDR2 FYNNEI. The CDR3 extends over 14 amino acids.

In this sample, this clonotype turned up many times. CDR3 DNA: TGCAGTGCTTGGGACCTCCGGTCAGGAGAGACCCAGTACTTC. Protein sequence: CSAWDLRSGETQYF. The rearrangement uses TRBV20-1 and TRBJ2-5; D may correspond to TRBD1 or TRBD2 (5 bases each). Germline lookup yields CDR1 DFQATT and CDR2 SNEGSKA (reference sequence). CDR3 size: 14 residues. The V end was cut by 5 bases, the J end by 4 bases, with 17 bases between.

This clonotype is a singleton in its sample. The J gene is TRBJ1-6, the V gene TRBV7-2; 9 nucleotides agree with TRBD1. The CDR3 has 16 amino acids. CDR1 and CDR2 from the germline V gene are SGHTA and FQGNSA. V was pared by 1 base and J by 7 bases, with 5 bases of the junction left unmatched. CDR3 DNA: TGTGCCAGCAGCTTAGTTACAGGGGGCGCGAATTCACCCCTCCACTTT. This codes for CASSLVTGGANSPLHF.

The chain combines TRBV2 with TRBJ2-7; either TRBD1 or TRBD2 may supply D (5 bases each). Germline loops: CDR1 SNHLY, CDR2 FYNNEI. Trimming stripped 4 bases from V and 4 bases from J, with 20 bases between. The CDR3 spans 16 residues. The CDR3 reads CASSGRVSTRGYEQYF. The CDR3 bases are TGTGCCAGCAGTGGCCGGGTCTCAACTAGGGGATACGAGCAGTACTTC. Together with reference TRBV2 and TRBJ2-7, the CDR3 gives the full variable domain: EPEVTQTPSHQVTQMGQEVILRCVPISNHLYFYWYRQILGQKVEFLVSFYNNEISEKSEIFDDQFSVERPDGSNFTLKIRSTKLEDSAMYFCASSGRVSTRGYEQYFGPGTRLTVT.

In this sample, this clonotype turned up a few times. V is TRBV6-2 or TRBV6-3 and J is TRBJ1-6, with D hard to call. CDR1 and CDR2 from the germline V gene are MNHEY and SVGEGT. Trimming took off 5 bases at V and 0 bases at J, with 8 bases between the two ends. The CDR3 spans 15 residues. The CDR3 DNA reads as TGTGCCAGCAGTGCGGACGGCTCCTATAATTCACCCCTCCACTTT. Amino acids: CASSADGSYNSPLHF.

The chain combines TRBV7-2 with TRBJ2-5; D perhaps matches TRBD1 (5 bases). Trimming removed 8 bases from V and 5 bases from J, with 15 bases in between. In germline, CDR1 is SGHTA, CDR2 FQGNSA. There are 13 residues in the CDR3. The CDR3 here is CASRPRSGETQYF. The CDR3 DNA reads TGTGCCAGCCGGCCCAGGTCAGGGGAGACCCAGTACTTC.

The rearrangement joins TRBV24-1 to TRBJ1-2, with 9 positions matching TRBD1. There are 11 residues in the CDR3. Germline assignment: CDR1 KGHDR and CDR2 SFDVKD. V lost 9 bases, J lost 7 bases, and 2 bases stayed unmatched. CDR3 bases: TGTGCCACCGCGGGACAGGGTGGCTACACCTTC. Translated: CATAGQGGYTF.

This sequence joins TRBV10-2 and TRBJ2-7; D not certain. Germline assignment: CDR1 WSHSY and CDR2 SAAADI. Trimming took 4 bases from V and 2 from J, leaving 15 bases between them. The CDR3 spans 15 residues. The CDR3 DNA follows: TGCGCCAGCAGTGCTCCAACATTGGTGGCCTACGAGCAGTACTTC. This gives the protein CASSAPTLVAYEQYF.

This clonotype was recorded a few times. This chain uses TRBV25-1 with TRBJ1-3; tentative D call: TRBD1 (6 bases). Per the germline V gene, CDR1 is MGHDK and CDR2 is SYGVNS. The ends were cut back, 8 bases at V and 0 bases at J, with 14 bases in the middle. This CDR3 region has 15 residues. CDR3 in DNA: TGTGCCAGCCTACAGGGCCCCTTCTCTGGAAACACCATATATTTT. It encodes CASLQGPFSGNTIYF.

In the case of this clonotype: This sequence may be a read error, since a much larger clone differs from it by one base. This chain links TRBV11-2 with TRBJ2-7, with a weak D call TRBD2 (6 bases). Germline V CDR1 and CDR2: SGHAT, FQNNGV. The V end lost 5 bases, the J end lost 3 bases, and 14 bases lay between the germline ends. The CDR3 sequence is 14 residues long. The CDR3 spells CASSGGTAYYEQYF. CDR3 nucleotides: TGTGCCAGCAGCGGCGGGACGGCCTACTACGAGCAGTACTTC.

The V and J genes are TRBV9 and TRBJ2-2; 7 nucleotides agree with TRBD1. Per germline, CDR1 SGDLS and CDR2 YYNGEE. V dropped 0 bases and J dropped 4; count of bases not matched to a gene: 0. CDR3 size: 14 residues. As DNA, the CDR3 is TGTGCCAGCAGCGTAGGGGACAGCACCGGGGAGCTGTTTTTT. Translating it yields CASSVGDSTGELFF.

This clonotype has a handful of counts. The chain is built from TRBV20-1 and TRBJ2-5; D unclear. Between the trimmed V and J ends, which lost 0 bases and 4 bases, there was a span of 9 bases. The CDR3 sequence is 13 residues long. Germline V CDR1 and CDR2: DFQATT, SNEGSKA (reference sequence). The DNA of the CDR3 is TGCAGTGCTAGAGATCGACGCGGAGAGACCCAGTACTTC. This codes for CSARDRRGETQYF.

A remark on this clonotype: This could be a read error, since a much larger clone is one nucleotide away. The CDR3 DNA follows: TGTACCAGCAGCTTGGGTGGCAGGGGGTTGCACTTT. Translating it yields CTSSLGGRGLHF. The chain joins TRBV7-2 to TRBJ1-1; 7 bases match TRBD1. The CDR3 is made up of 12 amino acids. Germline V lookup: CDR1 SGHTA, CDR2 FQGNSA.

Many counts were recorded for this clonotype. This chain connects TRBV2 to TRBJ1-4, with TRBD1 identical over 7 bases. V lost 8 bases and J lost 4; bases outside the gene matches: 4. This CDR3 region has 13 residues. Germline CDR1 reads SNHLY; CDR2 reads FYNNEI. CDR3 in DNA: TGTGCCAGCTTAGACAGGGATAATGAAAAACTGTTTTTT. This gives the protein CASLDRDNEKLFF.

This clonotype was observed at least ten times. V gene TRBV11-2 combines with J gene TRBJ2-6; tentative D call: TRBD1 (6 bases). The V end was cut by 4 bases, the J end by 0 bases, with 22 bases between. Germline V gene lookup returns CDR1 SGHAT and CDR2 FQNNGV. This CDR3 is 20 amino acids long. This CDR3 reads CASSSILRQDWSSGANVLTF. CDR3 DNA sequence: TGTGCCAGCAGCTCCATACTTAGACAGGACTGGAGCTCTGGGGCCAACGTCCTGACTTTC.

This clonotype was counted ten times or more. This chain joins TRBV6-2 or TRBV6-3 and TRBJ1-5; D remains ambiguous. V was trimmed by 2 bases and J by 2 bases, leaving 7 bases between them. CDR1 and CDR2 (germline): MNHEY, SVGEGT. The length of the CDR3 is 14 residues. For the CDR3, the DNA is TGTGCCAGCAGTTACGTTGCGGGCAATCAGCCCCAGCATTTT. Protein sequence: CASSYVAGNQPQHF.

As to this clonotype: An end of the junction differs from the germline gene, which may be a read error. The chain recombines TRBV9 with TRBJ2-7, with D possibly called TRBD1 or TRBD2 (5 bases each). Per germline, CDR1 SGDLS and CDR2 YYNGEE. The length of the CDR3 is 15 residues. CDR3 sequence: CASSVGGGLEYGQYF. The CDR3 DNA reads TGTGCCAGCAGCGTAGGTGGGGGTTTGGAGTACGGGCAGTACTTC.

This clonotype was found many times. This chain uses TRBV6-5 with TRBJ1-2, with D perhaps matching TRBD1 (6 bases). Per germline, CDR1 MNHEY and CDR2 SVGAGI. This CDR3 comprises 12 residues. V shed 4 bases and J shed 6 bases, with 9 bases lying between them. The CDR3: CASSFGTNGYTF. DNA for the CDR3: TGTGCCAGCAGTTTCGGGACAAATGGCTACACCTTC.

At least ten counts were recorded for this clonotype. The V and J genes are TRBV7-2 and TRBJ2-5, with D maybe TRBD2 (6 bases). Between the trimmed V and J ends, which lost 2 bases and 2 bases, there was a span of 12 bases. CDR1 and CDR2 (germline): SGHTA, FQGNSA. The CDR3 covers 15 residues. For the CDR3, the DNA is TGTGCCAGCAGCTTATGGGACTTTAGACAAGAGACCCAGTACTTC. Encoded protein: CASSLWDFRQETQYF.